The rows below give T cell receptor beta chains drawn from one sample of a study of blood T cell repertoires in COVID-19. Here immunoSEQ multiplex PCR was the method, and the copy in TCRdb shows in-frame clones only, minus some. The sample lists some 140,000 clones, approximately 87% occurring once. Specimen: peripheral blood. These receptor sequences come from a man in his 70s with active COVID-19. Each CDR3 is given with its conserved first and last residue. The D gene is left open where the match is weak. The size entry is marked missing in some rows and otherwise reads once, few, many or a size class.

TRBD1,TRBV6-2/TRBV6-3,TRBJ2-7,.,TGTGCCAGCAGTTACAACAGGGGTGCTTACGAGCAGTACTTC,CASSYNRGAYEQYF
.,TRBV19,TRBJ1-5,.,TGTGCCAGTAGTATCACGGTTAGCAATCAGCCCCAGCATTTT,CASSITVSNQPQHF
TRBD2,TRBV7-9,TRBJ2-3,.,TGTGCCAGCGAGCGGGGGGAGGGAGCGAGCACAGATACGCAGTATTTT,CASERGEGASTDTQYF
TRBD2,TRBV28,TRBJ2-7,.,TGTGCCAGCAGTTTATATCTACGGGGGGTAGCGGGAGGCGGTGGGCAGTACTTC,CASSLYLRGVAGGGGQYF
TRBD1,TRBV5-8,TRBJ1-5,few,TGTGCCAGCAGGCTGGGGACAGGGCATAACAATCAGCCCCAGCATTTT,CASRLGTGHNNQPQHF
.,TRBV29-1,TRBJ2-1,once,TGCAGCGTTGCCCCCCCGACAGGACACAATGAGCAGTTCTTC,CSVAPPTGHNEQFF
TRBD2,TRBV7-2,TRBJ2-2,few,TGTGCCAGCAGCCCCCGGGGAGGGAGGAACACCGGGGAGCTGTTTTTT,CASSPRGGRNTGELFF
TRBD2,TRBV4-2,TRBJ2-3,.,TGTGCCAGCAGCCAAGTGACTAGCGGTAGCACAGATACGCAGTATTTT,CASSQVTSGSTDTQYF
.,TRBV7-6,TRBJ2-1,.,TGTGCCAGCAGCTCGCAGGGGAGCACTATGTACAATGAGCAGTTCTTC,CASSSQGSTMYNEQFF
.,TRBV3-1/TRBV3-2,TRBJ1-5,few,TGTGCCAGCAGCCCAAGAACAGGGCCTAATCAGCCCCAGCATTTT,CASSPRTGPNQPQHF
TRBD2,TRBV5-1,TRBJ2-1,.,TGCGCCAGCAAAAAATCTAGCGGGAACTCCTACAATGAGCAGTTCTTC,CASKKSSGNSYNEQFF
.,TRBV29-1,TRBJ2-7,.,TGCAGCGGGATTGACAGATCACTCGAGCAGTACTTC,CSGIDRSLEQYF
.,TRBV5-4,TRBJ2-3,.,TGTGCCAGCAGCTTCGGCACAGATACGCAGTATTTT,CASSFGTDTQYF
TRBD1,TRBV18,TRBJ1-1,.,TGTGCCAGCTCACTTCCCGACAGGGGCACTGAAGCTTTCTTT,CASSLPDRGTEAFF
.,TRBV27,TRBJ2-7,few,TGTGCCAGCAGTTTAGTAGGCGGGTACGAGCAGTACTTC,CASSLVGGYEQYF
.,TRBV9,TRBJ1-2,.,TGTGCCAGCAGCGTCCAAGCAGGGGCGAACTATGGCTACACCTTC,CASSVQAGANYGYTF
.,TRBV5-4,TRBJ2-1,.,TGTGCCAGCAGTAGCACAAATGAGCAGTTCTTC,CASSSTNEQFF
TRBD2,TRBV5-1,TRBJ2-7,.,TGCGCCAGCAGCACCCGACTAGCGGGAGTGGATGAGCAGTACTTC,CASSTRLAGVDEQYF
TRBD1,TRBV30,TRBJ1-1,.,TGTGCCTGGAGTGTTGTATACAGGGGGAGCACTGAAGCTTTCTTT,CAWSVVYRGSTEAFF
.,TRBV7-9,TRBJ1-3,.,TGTGCCAGCAGCCCCCCAGGGATGTGGGGAAACACCATATATTTT,CASSPPGMWGNTIYF
.,TRBV4-1,TRBJ2-7,medium-sized,TGCGCCAGCAGCCAAGCGGGAGTGAGGGAGCAGTACTTC,CASSQAGVREQYF
TRBD1,TRBV28,TRBJ1-2,.,TGTGCCAGCAGTTTAGGCGCCCGGGACAGACACTATGGCTACACCTTC,CASSLGARDRHYGYTF
TRBD1,TRBV28,TRBJ1-1,.,TGTGCCAGCAGCCTGACAGGGGGACCTGAAGCTTTCTTT,CASSLTGGPEAFF
.,TRBV10-1,TRBJ2-1,.,TGCGCCAGCAGTGACAGGTCCTACAATGAGCAGTTCTTC,CASSDRSYNEQFF